The source of this TCR beta chain is a study of T-cell memory formation after mild COVID-19. Background on the study: Each donor largely had its own TCR clusters.

TCRdb used MiXCR to reprocess the 5' RACE reads, holding one entry per CDR3 protein. The top ten hold about 1.2% of the sample, which has 55,000 to 65,000 distinct CDR3 sequences, more than 8% seen once. Only a few counts were recorded for this clonotype. Antigen: not known. General observations from the study: Pre-infection memory showed some responding clones, and this suggested that cross-reactive memory joined. Whereas later expanders leaned CD4+, clones contracting day 15 to 85 showed a balanced CD4/CD8 makeup.

Material for sequencing was PBMCs or a T cell subset sorted from them (not recorded which). This sequence originates from a man aged 18 to 29 who had mild COVID-19 (a few samples of this study predate the infection). Cell type and time point are not known.

The CDR3 here is CASSEMAGGTEAFF. In DNA form, the CDR3 reads TGTGCCAGCAGTGAAATGGCAGGAGGTACTGAAGCTTTCTTT. V usage is TRBV25-1 and J usage is TRBJ1-1, with D uncertain. This CDR3 spans 14 amino acids. V gave up 2 bases and J gave up 5 bases, with 12 bases separating them. In germline, CDR1 is MGHDK, CDR2 SYGVNS.